These 9 T cell receptor beta chains were sequenced from one sample in a study of blood T cell repertoires in COVID-19. Sequencing was performed with immunoSEQ multiplex PCR; in TCRdb, only in-frame clones are kept and a portion is missing. The data show about 63,000 clones, around 84% seen once. The sequenced sample consisted of peripheral blood. The source is a human donor in a cohort sampled during active COVID-19.

The chain combines TRBV6-2 or TRBV6-3 with TRBJ1-1; the D is unclear. The germline V gene encodes CDR1 MNHEY and CDR2 SVGEGT. V gave up 5 bases and J gave up 2 bases, with 12 bases separating them. This CDR3 region has 14 residues. The CDR3 here is CASSLTDLNTEAFF. CDR3 sequence (DNA): TGTGCCAGCAGTCTTACAGATCTTAACACTGAAGCTTTCTTT.

This chain joins TRBV9 and TRBJ2-1; possibly TRBD2 for D (6 bases). The V end lost 0 bases, the J end lost 0 bases, and 10 bases lay between the germline ends. Germline V gives CDR1 SGDLS, CDR2 YYNGEE. The CDR3 has 16 amino acids. This CDR3 reads CASSVATGSSYNEQFF. DNA of the CDR3: TGTGCCAGCAGCGTAGCGACCGGGAGCTCCTACAATGAGCAGTTCTTC.

V and J are TRBV7-9 and TRBJ1-4; D is possibly TRBD1 (5 bases). Trimming took 3 bases from V and 0 from J, leaving 5 bases between them. The V gene's germline CDR1 is SEHNR and CDR2 FQNEAQ (reference sequence). This CDR3 spans 14 amino acids. CDR3 bases: TGTGCCAGCAGCTTGACAGCAACTAATGAAAAACTGTTTTTT. Translation gives CASSLTATNEKLFF.

V and J are TRBV9 and TRBJ1-1; TRBD1 matches at 8 bases. The CDR3 sequence is 14 residues long. In germline, CDR1 is SGDLS, CDR2 YYNGEE. The V segment lost 3 bases and the J segment 6 bases; nucleotides outside the gene matches: 7. CDR3 DNA sequence: TGTGCCAGCAGCGCCCGACAGGGGATGGCTGAAGCTTTCTTT. Translation: CASSARQGMAEAFF. Supplemented by reference TRBV9 and TRBJ1-1, the full variable domain reads DSGVTQTPKHLITATGQRVTLRCSPRSGDLSVYWYQQSLDQGLQFLIQYYNGEERAKGNILERFSAQQFPDLHSELNLSSLELGDSALYFCASSARQGMAEAFFGQGTRLTVV.

This clone was recorded only once. The gene calls are TRBV6-1 and TRBJ2-3; 15 bases align to TRBD2. The J segment lost 5 bases and the V segment lost 2 bases, leaving 8 bases of the junction unmatched. The germline V gene encodes CDR1 MNHNS and CDR2 SASEGT. The length of the CDR3 is 18 residues. This CDR3 is CASSEYSPGLAGGDTQYF. The CDR3 coding sequence is TGTGCCAGCAGTGAATACTCTCCGGGACTAGCGGGAGGAGATACGCAGTATTTT.

This rearrangement joins TRBV9 to TRBJ1-5; 7 nucleotides line up with TRBD1. Germline CDR1 and CDR2: SGDLS and YYNGEE. The V and J ends lost 4 bases and 6 bases, in that order; junction bases with no gene match: 10. The CDR3 has 15 residues. The CDR3 nucleotides read TGTGCCAGCAGCCCCAGTTCGGGGGACAGTCAGCCCCAGCATTTT. As protein: CASSPSSGDSQPQHF.

This chain joins TRBV4-2 and TRBJ2-4; the match to TRBD2 covers 11 bases. Trimming took 0 bases from V and 2 from J; bases not matched to a gene: 9. The CDR3 is 19 residues long. Germline V CDR1 and CDR2: LGHNA, YNFKEQ. CDR3 residues: CASSQEVILAGVSKNIQYF. The CDR3 DNA reads as TGTGCCAGCAGCCAAGAAGTAATACTAGCGGGGGTTTCCAAAAACATTCAGTACTTC.

The chain carries TRBV3-1 (or the pseudogene TRBV3-2) and TRBJ1-1; D is unresolved. Trimming pared 1 base from V and 10 bases from J, leaving 10 bases between. Germline CDR1 and CDR2: LGHDT and YNNKEL (reference sequence). There are 12 residues in the CDR3. CDR3 bases: TGTGCCAGCAGCCAAGTGGGGAGGTCAGCTTTCTTT. Translated, it gives CASSQVGRSAFF.

This clone was picked up a small number of times. V usage is TRBV6-2 or TRBV6-3 and J usage is TRBJ1-1, with TRBD1 matching 7 bases. Germline V gene lookup returns CDR1 MNHEY and CDR2 SVGEGT. This CDR3 region has 18 residues. J gave up 1 base and V 6 bases, and 17 bases lay outside the gene matches. CDR3 DNA sequence: TGTGCCAGCAGATACCTTAGGTCAGGGGGTGCCCCGAACACTGAAGCTTTCTTT. Encoded protein: CASRYLRSGGAPNTEAFF.